A selection of T cell receptor beta chains follows, all from one sample in a study of blood T cell repertoires in COVID-19. Using immunoSEQ multiplex PCR, the repertoire was profiled, and TCRdb retains in-frame clones only, with some absent. The sample shows around 250,000 clones, around 88% of them seen only once. Sequences were obtained from peripheral blood. These receptors originate from a man in his forties or fifties with active or convalescent COVID-19. CDR3s include the opening cysteine and the closing phenylalanine or tryptophan. A D gene is named only where the DNA matches it firmly. Clone size is not always given. Where it is, it says once, few, many or a class for expanded clones.

D gene,V gene,clone size,J gene,CDR3 DNA,CDR3 protein
-,TRBV5-1,-,TRBJ2-5,TGCGCCAGCAGCTTGCAGGGATCCGCACAAGAGACCCAGTACTTC,CASSLQGSAQETQYF
-,TRBV11-1,-,TRBJ1-6,TGTGCCAGCAGCTTAGTCGCGGTTAATTCACCCCTCCACTTT,CASSLVAVNSPLHF
-,TRBV23-1,-,TRBJ2-4,TGCGCCAGCAGTTACCCCGACAGACAGGGGAGGGCGAAGGGTAACATTCAGTACTTC,CASSYPDRQGRAKGNIQYF
TRBD1,TRBV3-1/TRBV3-2,-,TRBJ1-1,TGTGCCAGCAGCCAAGAAGGGGATCGGGACAGGGGCTTAACTGAAGCTTTCTTT,CASSQEGDRDRGLTEAFF
-,TRBV5-4,-,TRBJ1-1,TGTGCCAGCAGCTGGAAGGGAGTCGACACTGAAGCTTTCTTT,CASSWKGVDTEAFF
TRBD1,TRBV30,-,TRBJ2-2,TGTGCCTGGGACTCGGACAGGGGGACCGGGGAGCTGTTTTTT,CAWDSDRGTGELFF
-,TRBV30,-,TRBJ2-3,TGTGCCTGGAGTGTCAGTGATACGCAGTATTTT,CAWSVSDTQYF
-,TRBV11-3,-,TRBJ2-7,TGTGCCAGCAGCCCCGGGGGAGAAGATTCCTACGAGCAGTACTTC,CASSPGGEDSYEQYF
TRBD1,TRBV24-1,-,TRBJ1-1,TGTGCCACCAGTGACACGGGACAGGGAGGGACTGAAGCTTTCTTT,CATSDTGQGGTEAFF
TRBD1,TRBV9,-,TRBJ2-7,TGTGCCAGCAGCGCCCAGACAGGGGGGGACTACGAGCAGTACTTC,CASSAQTGGDYEQYF
TRBD2,TRBV6-1,-,TRBJ2-3,TGTGCCAGCAGTGAACCGAGCGGGGGGGCAGATACGCAGTATTTT,CASSEPSGGADTQYF
-,TRBV24-1,-,TRBJ1-5,TGTGCCACCAGTGCTGGACAGCCAAATCAGCCCCAGCATTTT,CATSAGQPNQPQHF
-,TRBV7-6,-,TRBJ2-7,TGTGCCAGCAGCATGGCCGGGAAGGAGCAGTACTTC,CASSMAGKEQYF
TRBD1,TRBV9,-,TRBJ2-5,TGTGCCAGCAGCGTAGGCAGGGGGCCGGAGACCCAGTACTTC,CASSVGRGPETQYF
TRBD1,TRBV5-1,-,TRBJ2-4,TGCGCCAGCAGCCCCAGGACAGGGGGCCCGTCGGACATTCAGTACTTC,CASSPRTGGPSDIQYF
TRBD1,TRBV7-8,-,TRBJ1-3,TGTGCCAGCAGCTTAGTACCGGACAGGGGACGCGACACCATATATTTT,CASSLVPDRGRDTIYF
-,TRBV30,-,TRBJ1-1,TGTGCCTGGACCCGGACAAGAGGGAACACTGAAGCTTTCTTT,CAWTRTRGNTEAFF
-,TRBV7-7,-,TRBJ1-1,TGTGCTAGCAGCTCATTTTACATGAACACTGAAGCTTTCTTT,CASSSFYMNTEAFF
TRBD2,TRBV6-5,once,TRBJ2-3,TGTGCCAGCAGTTACGCTCCTAGCGGGGGGACAGATACGCAGTATTTT,CASSYAPSGGTDTQYF
-,TRBV7-2,-,TRBJ1-3,TGTGCCAGCAGCTTAGTTGGGGGCGTGAGAAACACCATATATTTT,CASSLVGGVRNTIYF
-,TRBV4-1,-,TRBJ1-6,TGCGCCAGCAGCGCAATCCTCGGGGGTGTCAATTCACCCCTCCACTTT,CASSAILGGVNSPLHF
-,TRBV25-1,-,TRBJ1-1,TGTGCCAGCAGTGAAGGGCGGGCCAACACTGAAGCTTTCTTT,CASSEGRANTEAFF
-,TRBV5-1,-,TRBJ1-4,TGCGCCAGCAGCTTGGCCTCAGGCAATAATGAAAAACTGTTTTTT,CASSLASGNNEKLFF
-,TRBV29-1,-,TRBJ2-7,TGCAGCGTTGAACGCCTCGAGGACTACGAGCAGTACTTC,CSVERLEDYEQYF
-,TRBV2,-,TRBJ1-5,TGTGCCAGCAGTAGCCGACAGGTTAATCAGCCCCAGCATTTT,CASSSRQVNQPQHF
-,TRBV24-1,-,TRBJ1-1,TGTGCCACCAGGAAACAGGGCACGAACACTGAAGCTTTCTTT,CATRKQGTNTEAFF
-,TRBV7-9,-,TRBJ2-2,TGTGCCAGCAGCTTAATGACAGGGGAGCTGTTTTTT,CASSLMTGELFF
-,TRBV28,-,TRBJ2-3,TGTGCCAGCAGTCCACAGCCCGGAGGTTGGGCTACGCAGTATTTT,CASSPQPGGWATQYF
-,TRBV5-1,once,TRBJ2-2,TGCGCCAGCAGCTTGGGACAGGCTACCGGGGAGCTGTTTTTT,CASSLGQATGELFF
TRBD2,TRBV6-5,-,TRBJ2-5,TGTGCCAGCAGTTACGGCGGGGGACAAGAGACCCAGTACTTC,CASSYGGGQETQYF
-,TRBV20-1,-,TRBJ2-1,TGCAGTGCTGGGAGAGGGGAGCAGTTCTTC,CSAGRGEQFF
-,TRBV24-1,-,TRBJ2-1,TGTGCCACCAGTGATTGGAGGACCGACAATGAGCAGTTCTTC,CATSDWRTDNEQFF
TRBD1,TRBV7-2,few,TRBJ1-5,TGTGCCAGCAGCTCAGGGACAGGGGGCGCGTCGAGCAATCAGCCCCAGCATTTT,CASSSGTGGASSNQPQHF
TRBD1,TRBV5-6,-,TRBJ1-2,TGTGCCAGCACAAGCCCAGGGGGCTCGGACTATGGCTACACCTTC,CASTSPGGSDYGYTF
-,TRBV30,-,TRBJ1-1,TGTGCCTGGACCGTGAACACTGAAGCTTTCTTT,CAWTVNTEAFF
-,TRBV28,-,TRBJ1-6,TGTGCCAGCAAGGGAGCGGCGAGCTCCTATAATTCACCCCTCCACTTT,CASKGAASSYNSPLHF
-,TRBV7-9,-,TRBJ2-1,TGTGCCAGCAGCTTATCAGGGGCCCTCTACAATGAGCAGTTCTTC,CASSLSGALYNEQFF
-,TRBV6-5,-,TRBJ2-2,TGTGCCAGCAGGACACGAACCGGGGAGCTGTTTTTT,CASRTRTGELFF
TRBD1,TRBV7-6,-,TRBJ2-2,TGTGCCAGCAGCCGGACAGGGGCAGGAATAAACACCGGGGAGCTGTTTTTT,CASSRTGAGINTGELFF
TRBD2,TRBV6-5,-,TRBJ2-1,TGTGCCAGCAGTCCAACTAGCGGGGGGTACGAGCAGTTCTTC,CASSPTSGGYEQFF
TRBD1,TRBV6-5,once,TRBJ1-5,TGTGCCAGCCTTGGACAGGGCCGGCAGCCCCAGCATTTT,CASLGQGRQPQHF
TRBD1,TRBV18,few,TRBJ2-7,TGTGCCAGCTCACCGGGACAGGAGACCTACGAGCAGTACTTC,CASSPGQETYEQYF
TRBD2,TRBV27,-,TRBJ2-2,TGTGCCAGCAGTTCGATGGGGCTAGCGGGCCGCACCGGGGAGCTGTTTTTT,CASSSMGLAGRTGELFF
-,TRBV6-6,-,TRBJ1-2,TGTGCCAGCCGGGACTACTATGGCTACACCTTC,CASRDYYGYTF
TRBD2,TRBV5-1,-,TRBJ2-1,TGCGCCAGCAGCCCTGAGGGCGCGGGAGGCCCCAATGAGCAGTTCTTC,CASSPEGAGGPNEQFF
-,TRBV7-9,-,TRBJ1-1,TGTGCCAGCACCCAGACAGGTTGGGGCACTGAAGCTTTCTTT,CASTQTGWGTEAFF
-,TRBV24-1,-,TRBJ2-2,TGTGCCACCAGTGAGACAAGTGCGAACACCGGGGAGCTGTTTTTT,CATSETSANTGELFF
-,TRBV27,-,TRBJ2-1,TGTGCCAGCAGCCTAGGGGGACGTCGCTACAATGAGCAGTTCTTC,CASSLGGRRYNEQFF
TRBD1,TRBV18,-,TRBJ1-1,TGTGCCAGCTCACCCTTTGACAGGGGGCATGGCTTGAACACTGAAGCTTTCTTT,CASSPFDRGHGLNTEAFF
TRBD1,TRBV24-1,-,TRBJ2-3,TGTGCCACCAGTGATTCGACAGGGGGCAGAGTAGATACGCAGTATTTT,CATSDSTGGRVDTQYF
TRBD1,TRBV5-8,-,TRBJ1-2,TGTGCCAGCAGCCCCATACAGGGGGCAGCGAACTATGGCTACACCTTC,CASSPIQGAANYGYTF
TRBD1,TRBV27,-,TRBJ2-1,TGTGCCAGCAGCACCGGGACAGGGGACCCGTACAATGAGCAGTTCTTC,CASSTGTGDPYNEQFF